The 30 T cell receptor beta chains reported below all come from one sample, sequenced in a study of blood T cell repertoires in COVID-19. The method was immunoSEQ multiplex PCR; TCRdb's version includes in-frame clones alone and lacks a portion of them. The repertoire has tens of thousands of clones, around 87% of them found once; the top ten carry approximately 7%. The sequenced material came from peripheral blood. These TCRs come from a human donor with acute or convalescent COVID-19. The donor label of this sample is uncertain.

The chain uses TRBV19 and TRBJ2-3; 7 nucleotides align to TRBD2. Per the germline V gene, CDR1 is LNHDA and CDR2 is SQIVND (reference sequence). J gave up 1 base and V 2 bases, and 3 bases lay outside the gene matches. CDR3 length equals 15 residues. CDR3 nucleotides: TGTGCCAGTAGTATATATCGGGGGGGCACAGATACGCAGTATTTT. It yields the protein CASSIYRGGTDTQYF.

This chain uses TRBV19 with TRBJ1-5; 9 positions match TRBD1. Germline V lookup: CDR1 LNHDA, CDR2 SQIVND (reference sequence). Losses at the gene ends were 6 bases for V and 0 bases for J; bases not matched to a gene: 6. The CDR3 totals 16 residues. DNA of the CDR3: TGTGCCAGTAGGGGGGACAGGGAGCCTAGCAATCAGCCCCAGCATTTT. Its translation: CASRGDREPSNQPQHF.

The chain has TRBV3-1 (or the pseudogene TRBV3-2) and TRBJ2-1; 7 nucleotides match TRBD2. V dropped 8 bases and J dropped 6; count of bases not matched to a gene: 10. Germline V gene data show CDR1 as LGHDT and CDR2 as YNNKEL (reference sequence). The CDR3 loop spans 14 amino acids. CDR3: CASGNNGGSNEQFF. The CDR3 DNA reads TGTGCCAGCGGAAATAACGGGGGGAGCAATGAGCAGTTCTTC.

The V gene is TRBV24-1, the J gene TRBJ2-1; 11 bases agree with TRBD2. CDR3 length: 16 residues. With V trimmed by 4 bases and J by 4 bases, 5 bases remained unmatched. Germline V CDR1 and CDR2: KGHDR, SFDVKD. CDR3 coding DNA: TGTGCCACCAGTGACGCTCCTAGCGGGGGGTACAATGAGCAGTTCTTC. Its protein product is CATSDAPSGGYNEQFF.

The chain uses TRBV18 and TRBJ2-1; 11 bases agree with TRBD2. CDR3 size: 18 residues. The J segment lost 0 bases and the V segment lost 2 bases, leaving 6 bases of the junction unmatched. The germline CDR1 and CDR2 sequences are KGHSH and LQKENI. CDR3 region: CASSPGLAGGSSYNEQFF. CDR3 sequence (DNA): TGTGCCAGCTCACCAGGTCTAGCGGGGGGCAGCTCCTACAATGAGCAGTTCTTC.

The chain has TRBV19 and TRBJ1-5; tentative D call: TRBD1 (5 bases). This CDR3 is 16 amino acids long. The V end lost 4 bases, the J end lost 6 bases, and 19 bases lay between the germline ends. Germline assignment: CDR1 LNHDA and CDR2 SQIVND (reference sequence). CDR3 coding DNA: TGTGCCAGTAGTAGGCAGGGTGTAGTTTCAGGTCAGCCCCAGCATTTT. This encodes CASSRQGVVSGQPQHF.

The chain joins TRBV24-1 to TRBJ2-7; 7 bases are a match to TRBD1. V shed 3 bases, J shed 3 bases, and the junction held 7 bases outside the gene matches. The CDR3 consists of 15 residues. Germline V gene data show CDR1 as KGHDR and CDR2 as SFDVKD. The CDR3 protein is CATSDPNRGLYEQYF. As DNA, the CDR3 is TGTGCCACCAGTGATCCTAACAGGGGTCTCTACGAGCAGTACTTC.

The chain carries TRBV9 and TRBJ1-1, with D possibly being TRBD1 (5 bases). Trimming shortened V by 4 bases and J by 3 bases, and 10 bases separated the two germline ends. The CDR3 is made up of 13 amino acids. Germline CDR1 reads SGDLS; CDR2 reads YYNGEE. In nucleotides, the CDR3 is TGTGCCAGCAGCCCGGACACCCACACTGAAGCTTTCTTT. The encoded protein is CASSPDTHTEAFF. The variable domain in full, completed from reference TRBV9 and TRBJ1-1, reads DSGVTQTPKHLITATGQRVTLRCSPRSGDLSVYWYQQSLDQGLQFLIQYYNGEERAKGNILERFSAQQFPDLHSELNLSSLELGDSALYFCASSPDTHTEAFFGQGTRLTVV.

Here the CDR3 reads CASSYDRGQYGYTF. Here the CDR3 DNA reads TGTGCCAGCAGTTACGACAGGGGTCAGTATGGCTACACCTTC. The gene calls are TRBV6-2 or TRBV6-3 and TRBJ1-2; 8 nucleotides line up with TRBD1. The germline V gene encodes CDR1 MNHEY and CDR2 SVGEGT. V was clipped by 2 bases and J by 5 bases; unmatched bases: 4. The CDR3 is 14 residues long.

This clone was seen once. The chain has TRBV4-1 and TRBJ2-6; tentative D call: TRBD1 (5 bases). V lost 8 bases to trimming and J lost 4 bases, with 15 bases between them. Germline CDR1 reads MGHRA; CDR2 reads YSYEKL. This CDR3 is built from 15 residues. This CDR3 reads CASEQGLGGANVLTF. CDR3 sequence (DNA): TGCGCCAGCGAGCAGGGCCTGGGGGGGGCCAACGTCCTGACTTTC.

V and J are TRBV19 and TRBJ2-7, with 7 bases aligning to TRBD1. This CDR3 is built from 15 residues. Trimming took 6 bases from V and 3 from J; bases not matched to a gene: 11. CDR1 and CDR2 (germline): LNHDA, SQIVND (reference sequence). The CDR3: CASSRDRESFYEQYF. The CDR3 DNA sequence: TGTGCCAGTAGCCGCGACAGGGAGAGTTTCTACGAGCAGTACTTC.

The J gene is TRBJ1-3, the V gene TRBV18; TRBD1 matches 8 bases. CDR3 length equals 14 residues. The germline CDR1 and CDR2 sequences are KGHSH and LQKENI. V was pared by 2 bases and J by 4 bases, with 1 base of the junction left unmatched. The CDR3 bases are TGTGCCAGCTCACCATCAGGGGGCGGAAACACCATATATTTT. It yields the protein CASSPSGGGNTIYF.

The chain is built from TRBV12-2 and TRBJ2-5; TRBD1 is taken as the D call from the table, unchecked against the DNA. TRBV12-2 constitutes a pseudogene. This CDR3 is 16 amino acids long. The CDR3, as DNA: TGTGCAAGTCGCTTAGGAGACAGGGGGCGTAGAGAGACCCAGTACTTC. The encoded protein is CASRLGDRGRRETQYF.

For the CDR3, the DNA is TGTGCCAGCAGTTTATCCGGGACACTGAACTATGGCTACACCTTC. Amino acid sequence: CASSLSGTLNYGYTF. The chain employs TRBV28 and TRBJ1-2, with a tentative D call TRBD1 (6 bases). This CDR3 has 15 amino acids. With 1 base removed from V and 2 bases from J, the gap between germline ends came to 11 bases. Germline V lookup: CDR1 MDHEN, CDR2 SYDVKM.

The chain is built from TRBV18 and TRBJ2-3; D gene ambiguous. Germline assignment: CDR1 KGHSH and CDR2 LQKENI. This CDR3 contains 17 residues. Trimming took 0 bases from V and 0 from J, leaving 13 bases between them. CDR3 nucleotides: TGTGCCAGCTCACCACCGTACGTGGCAGGCAGCACAGATACGCAGTATTTT. Translated, it gives CASSPPYVAGSTDTQYF.

V gene TRBV10-2 combines with J gene TRBJ1-4, with TRBD1 identical over 9 bases. The CDR3 is 15 amino acids. Germline V CDR1 and CDR2: WSHSY, SAAADI. The V gene end was trimmed by 3 bases and the J gene end by 4 bases; junction bases not matched to a gene: 3. The CDR3 spells CASSDPGQGNEKLFF. For the CDR3, the DNA is TGCGCCAGCAGTGATCCGGGACAGGGTAATGAAAAACTGTTTTTT.

The CDR3 DNA is TGTGCCAGCAGCCGGGGAGCGGGTCGTACGCAGTATTTT. Its translation is CASSRGAGRTQYF. The rearrangement links TRBV14 to TRBJ2-3; TRBD2 might be the D (6 bases). V shed 4 bases and J shed 8 bases, with 13 bases lying between them. Per the germline V gene, CDR1 is SGHDN and CDR2 is FVKESK. This CDR3 spans 13 amino acids.

V usage is TRBV11-2 and J usage is TRBJ2-7, with 8 bases that match TRBD1. Germline CDR1 reads SGHAT; CDR2 reads FQNNGV. The junction had 4 bases not matched to a gene; V was cut back by 5 bases and J by 4 bases. The CDR3 extends over 13 amino acids. The CDR3 spells CASSETGVYEQYF. In DNA form, the CDR3 reads TGTGCCAGCAGCGAGACAGGGGTTTACGAGCAGTACTTC.

The rearrangement uses TRBV12-3 or TRBV12-4 and TRBJ1-1; unclear D gene. The V end was cut by 3 bases, the J end by 4 bases, with 3 bases between. The CDR3 length is 11 residues. In nucleotides, the CDR3 is TGTGCCAGCAGTTTTCTCACTGAAGCTTTCTTT. Its protein product is CASSFLTEAFF.

The rearrangement links TRBV5-1 to TRBJ2-7, with D maybe TRBD1 (6 bases). Trimming took off 4 bases at V and 5 bases at J, with 16 bases between the two ends. CDR3 length: 14 residues. Per the germline V gene, CDR1 is SGHRS and CDR2 is YFSETQ. The CDR3 DNA reads TGCGCCAGCAGCGTACAAGGGACACCCAACGAGCAGTACTTC. The encoded protein is CASSVQGTPNEQYF.

The CDR3 reads CASSPDRGGSNYGYTF. The CDR3 bases are TGTGCCAGCTCACCAGACAGGGGCGGATCTAACTATGGCTACACCTTC. V usage is TRBV18 and J usage is TRBJ1-2; 8 bases are shared with TRBD1. The V segment lost 2 bases and the J segment 0 bases; nucleotides outside the gene matches: 5. CDR3 length: 16 amino acids. Per germline, CDR1 KGHSH and CDR2 LQKENI.

The count of this clone is one. The rearrangement joins TRBV7-3 to TRBJ2-2, with TRBD1 matching 7 bases. This CDR3 spans 16 amino acids. With V trimmed by 4 bases and J by 1 base, 6 bases remained unmatched. Germline lookup yields CDR1 SGHTA and CDR2 FQGTGA. CDR3 protein: CASSSPGQRNTGELFF. CDR3 sequence (DNA): TGTGCCAGCAGCTCCCCGGGACAGCGGAACACCGGGGAGCTGTTTTTT.

Points on this clone: The same CDR3 can be traced to other DNA sequences in this sample. The chain links TRBV5-1 to TRBJ2-5, with TRBD2 matching over 7 bases. The CDR3 is made up of 14 amino acids. Germline values: CDR1 SGHRS, CDR2 YFSETQ. V shed 0 bases, J shed 1 base, and the junction held 0 bases outside the gene matches. The CDR3 DNA reads as TGCGCCAGCAGCTTGGCGGGGGGCCAAGAGACCCAGTACTTC. It codes for CASSLAGGQETQYF.

The rearrangement joins TRBV4-2 to TRBJ2-7; the match to TRBD1 covers 9 bases. CDR3 length: 16 amino acids. Germline CDR1 and CDR2: LGHNA and YNFKEQ. After removal of 4 bases from V and 6 bases from J, the junction contained 13 bases not matched to a gene. DNA of the CDR3: TGTGCCAGCAGCCGAGACCCGGGACAGGGCCCTTTCGAGCAGTACTTC. This translates into CASSRDPGQGPFEQYF.

V gene TRBV5-4 combines with J gene TRBJ1-3; D remains unclear. The V gene's germline CDR1 is SGHNT and CDR2 YYREEE (reference sequence). The germline V and J ends were trimmed by 5 bases and 3 bases, with 12 bases remaining between them. The CDR3 runs to 14 residues. The CDR3 loop reads CASSTGGVGNTIYF. Here the CDR3 DNA reads TGTGCCAGCAGTACGGGCGGGGTTGGAAACACCATATATTTT.

The genes are TRBV30 and TRBJ2-1; 8 bases align to TRBD1. Losses at the gene ends were 1 base for V and 5 bases for J; bases not matched to a gene: 7. The CDR3 loop spans 15 amino acids. Germline V CDR1 and CDR2: GTSNPN, SVGIG (reference sequence). The CDR3 bases are TGTGCCTGGAGTGACGACAGGGGTCCCCACAATGAGCAGTTCTTC. This translates into CAWSDDRGPHNEQFF.

The chain carries TRBV2 and TRBJ2-5; TRBD2 agrees at 10 bases. The CDR3 totals 15 residues. J was trimmed by 5 bases and V by 5 bases; bases with no gene match: 8. Per germline, CDR1 SNHLY and CDR2 FYNNEI. CDR3 in amino acids: CASSRASGGGETQYF. The DNA for the CDR3 is TGTGCCAGCAGTCGGGCTAGCGGGGGCGGGGAGACCCAGTACTTC.

This chain uses TRBV28 with TRBJ2-3; perhaps TRBD1 as D (5 bases). The V end lost 5 bases, the J end lost 2 bases, and 11 bases lay between the germline ends. This CDR3 spans 14 amino acids. From germline, CDR1 is MDHEN and CDR2 SYDVKM. CDR3 coding DNA: TGTGCCAGCAGTCTAGGGGCCCTCACAGATACGCAGTATTTT. Residues: CASSLGALTDTQYF.

This chain links TRBV6-5 with TRBJ1-1; 8 bases match TRBD1. Germline V lookup: CDR1 MNHEY, CDR2 SVGAGI. J was trimmed by 4 bases and V by 6 bases; bases with no gene match: 7. CDR3 size: 14 residues. This chain's CDR3 is CASSRQGTRTEAFF. The CDR3 DNA reads as TGTGCCAGCAGCCGACAGGGGACCCGCACTGAAGCTTTCTTT.

In this sample, this clone turned up once. The rearrangement joins TRBV7-2 to TRBJ1-5; 7 nucleotides align to TRBD1. Per germline, CDR1 SGHTA and CDR2 FQGNSA. Trimming cost V 5 bases and J 1 base; bases outside gene matches: 14. The CDR3 is made up of 18 amino acids. The CDR3: CASSNAPQGGASNQPQHF. The CDR3, as DNA: TGTGCCAGCAGCAACGCTCCGCAAGGGGGCGCAAGCAATCAGCCCCAGCATTTT.